The 9 T cell receptor beta chains below were found in one sample sequenced in a study of T cell changes during pregnancy in multiple sclerosis. Assay: immunoSEQ multiplex PCR; the TCRdb copy retains only in-frame clones and omits some. This sample has 65,000 to 85,000 clones, with under 90% found just once. Sequenced here: peripheral blood, sampled after pregnancy. The receptor source for this set is a female donor in good health, enrolled as a control in a pregnancy study.

The chain has TRBV12-2 and TRBJ2-3; no check of the table's D call, TRBD1, against the DNA was made. TRBV12-2 is assigned pseudogene status. The CDR3 is made up of 14 amino acids. In DNA form, the CDR3 reads TGTGCAAGTCGCCCCCAGGGCCCCATGGATACGCAGTATTTT. It is translated as CASRPQGPMDTQYF.

The CDR3 sequence: CATSYPGGMNTEAFF. In nucleotides, the CDR3 is TGTGCCACCAGCTATCCAGGGGGGATGAACACTGAAGCTTTCTTT. This rearrangement joins TRBV15 to TRBJ1-1; TRBD1 matches at 7 bases. CDR3 size: 15 residues. Losses at the gene ends were 5 bases for V and 0 bases for J; bases not matched to a gene: 6. Germline values: CDR1 LNHNV, CDR2 YYDKDF (reference sequence).

This clone was counted between two and nine times. V usage is TRBV5-6 and J usage is TRBJ1-5, with D possibly matching TRBD1 (5 bases). Trimming removed 4 bases at V and 4 bases at J, with 12 bases between. CDR3 size: 14 residues. Germline V gene sequence: CDR1 SGHDT, CDR2 YYEEEE. Here the CDR3 reads CASSPQSGNQPQHF. The CDR3 nucleotides read TGTGCCAGCAGCCCCCAATCAGGGAATCAGCCCCAGCATTTT.

CDR3 coding DNA: TGCGCCAGCAGCTTGGGTAGCCAAAGCTCCTACAATGAGCAGTTCTTC. It specifies CASSLGSQSSYNEQFF. This chain joins TRBV5-1 and TRBJ2-1; D is unclear. The ends were cut back, 0 bases at V and 0 bases at J, with 10 bases in the middle. CDR1 is SGHRS, CDR2 YFSETQ, per germline. The CDR3 extends over 16 amino acids.

This chain joins TRBV28 and TRBJ1-2; 9 bases align to TRBD1. Germline V lookup: CDR1 MDHEN, CDR2 SYDVKM. The CDR3 contains 13 residues. The V segment lost 6 bases and the J segment 6 bases; nucleotides outside the gene matches: 5. CDR3 residues: CASRPTGGDGYTF. The CDR3 DNA sequence: TGTGCCAGCAGGCCGACAGGGGGGGATGGCTACACCTTC.

The chain joins TRBV4-1 to TRBJ2-2; 15 nucleotides line up with TRBD2. Germline assignment: CDR1 MGHRA and CDR2 YSYEKL. The CDR3 covers 18 residues. Trimming took 4 bases from V and 6 from J; bases not matched to a gene: 9. In nucleotides, the CDR3 is TGCGCCAGCAGCCCGTACGGACTAGCGGGAGGGCTTGCCGGGGAGCTGTTTTTT. Residues: CASSPYGLAGGLAGELFF.

The V call is TRBV6-6, the J call TRBJ2-7; D perhaps matches TRBD1 (5 bases). V was trimmed by 3 bases and J by 0 bases, leaving 15 bases between them. The CDR3 loop spans 16 amino acids. Germline lookup yields CDR1 MNHNY and CDR2 SVGAGI (reference sequence). This CDR3 reads CASSYGAGPASYEQYF. The CDR3 DNA follows: TGTGCCAGCAGTTATGGGGCCGGGCCCGCCTCCTACGAGCAGTACTTC.

The rearrangement joins TRBV29-1 to TRBJ2-7; tentative D call: TRBD1 (5 bases). The CDR3 is 14 amino acids. The V end lost 2 bases, the J end lost 2 bases, and 13 bases lay between the germline ends. CDR1 is SQVTM and CDR2 is ANQGSEA in the germline V gene. For the CDR3, the DNA is TGCAGCGTTGAACCCCCAGGGCAGCCCTACGAGCAGTACTTC. Translating gives CSVEPPGQPYEQYF.

The chain employs TRBV30 and TRBJ1-5; 8 bases map to TRBD1. With V trimmed by 3 bases and J by 3 bases, 7 bases remained unmatched. The CDR3 runs 15 residues. Germline CDR1 and CDR2: GTSNPN and SVGIG (reference sequence). The CDR3 region has the DNA TGTGCCTGGAGCCTCGGGACAGGTTTCAATCAGCCCCAGCATTTT. Its protein product is CAWSLGTGFNQPQHF.